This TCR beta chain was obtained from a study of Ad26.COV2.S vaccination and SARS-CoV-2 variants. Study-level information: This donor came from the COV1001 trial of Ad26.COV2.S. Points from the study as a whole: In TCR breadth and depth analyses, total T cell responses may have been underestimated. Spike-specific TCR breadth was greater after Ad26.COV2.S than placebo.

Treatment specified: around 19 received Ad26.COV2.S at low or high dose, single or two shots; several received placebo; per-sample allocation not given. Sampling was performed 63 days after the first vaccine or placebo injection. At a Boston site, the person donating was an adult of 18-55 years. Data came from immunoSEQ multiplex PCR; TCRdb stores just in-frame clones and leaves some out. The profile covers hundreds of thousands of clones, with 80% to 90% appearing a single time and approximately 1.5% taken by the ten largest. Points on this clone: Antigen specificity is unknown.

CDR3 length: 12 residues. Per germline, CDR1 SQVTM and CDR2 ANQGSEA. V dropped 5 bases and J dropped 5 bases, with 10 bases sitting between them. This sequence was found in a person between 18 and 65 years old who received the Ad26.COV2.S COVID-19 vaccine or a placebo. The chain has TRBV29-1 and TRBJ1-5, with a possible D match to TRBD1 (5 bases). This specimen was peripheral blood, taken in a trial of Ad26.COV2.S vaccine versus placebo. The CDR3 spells CSVSQGDQPQHF. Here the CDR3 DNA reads TGCAGCGTTAGTCAGGGCGATCAGCCCCAGCATTTT.